Listed below are T cell receptor beta chains from one sample, sequenced in a study of cytotoxic CD8 clonotypes in ibrutinib-treated CLL. Profiled with immunoSEQ multiplex PCR; TCRdb holds only in-frame clones, not every one. The sample carries 15,000 or so clones, around 60% recorded once. Here the sequenced sample was PBMCs, taken before ibrutinib treatment. The origin of the receptors is a human donor with chronic lymphocytic leukemia. Each CDR3 is given with its conserved first and last residue. Each record gives: D gene, clone size, J gene, V gene, CDR3 DNA, CDR3 protein. A D gene is named only where the DNA matches it firmly. Part of the rows lack a size; the others show once, few, many or a class for expanded clones.

D gene: TRBD1
clone size: few
J gene: TRBJ1-2
V gene: TRBV2
CDR3 DNA: TGTGCCAGCAGCACCAACAGGGGAAGCGGCTACACCTTC
CDR3 protein: CASSTNRGSGYTF

D gene: -
clone size: -
J gene: TRBJ1-2
V gene: TRBV27
CDR3 DNA: TGTGCCAGCAGTTTAACAGGAAACTATGGCTACACCTTC
CDR3 protein: CASSLTGNYGYTF

D gene: TRBD1
clone size: -
J gene: TRBJ1-1
V gene: TRBV9
CDR3 DNA: TGTGCCAGCGGGGGACAGGGGAACACTGAAGCTTTCTTT
CDR3 protein: CASGGQGNTEAFF

D gene: -
clone size: -
J gene: TRBJ2-7
V gene: TRBV5-5
CDR3 DNA: TGTGCCAGCAGCTTGGAACAGATCTACGAGCAGTACTTC
CDR3 protein: CASSLEQIYEQYF

D gene: -
clone size: -
J gene: TRBJ2-6
V gene: TRBV19
CDR3 DNA: TGTGCCAGTAGTGGGAGGTCTGCTGGGGCCAACGTCCTGACTTTC
CDR3 protein: CASSGRSAGANVLTF

D gene: -
clone size: -
J gene: TRBJ2-7
V gene: TRBV12-2
CDR3 DNA: TGTGCAAGTCGCTTAGTCTCAGAACAGGGCGCCTACGAGCAGTACTTC
CDR3 protein: CASRLVSEQGAYEQYF

D gene: -
clone size: few
J gene: TRBJ2-5
V gene: TRBV27
CDR3 DNA: TGTGCCAGCAGTAGCGGGCATCAAGAGACCCAGTACTTC
CDR3 protein: CASSSGHQETQYF

D gene: -
clone size: once
J gene: TRBJ1-1
V gene: TRBV5-1
CDR3 DNA: TGCGCCAGCAGTAATGAATTAGTGAACACTGAAGCTTTCTTT
CDR3 protein: CASSNELVNTEAFF

D gene: -
clone size: -
J gene: TRBJ2-2
V gene: TRBV9
CDR3 DNA: TGTGCCAGCAGCGTAGAAGCCAGCACCGGGGAGCTGTTTTTT
CDR3 protein: CASSVEASTGELFF

D gene: TRBD1
clone size: -
J gene: TRBJ2-3
V gene: TRBV5-3
CDR3 DNA: TGTGCCAGAAGCTTGGTTCAGGGGGCGTGGGGCACAGATACGCAGTATTTT
CDR3 protein: CARSLVQGAWGTDTQYF

D gene: -
clone size: medium-sized
J gene: TRBJ2-7
V gene: TRBV5-4
CDR3 DNA: TGTGCCAGCAGCGGGGAAGGGGGGTACGAGCAGTACTTC
CDR3 protein: CASSGEGGYEQYF

D gene: -
clone size: -
J gene: TRBJ1-1
V gene: TRBV15
CDR3 DNA: TGTGCCACCAGTCCCGCCGGCGGCACTGAAGCTTTCTTT
CDR3 protein: CATSPAGGTEAFF

D gene: -
clone size: -
J gene: TRBJ1-2
V gene: TRBV5-4
CDR3 DNA: TGTGCCAGCAGCCAAGATTCAGGGGTTGGTGGCTACACCTTC
CDR3 protein: CASSQDSGVGGYTF

D gene: -
clone size: -
J gene: TRBJ2-7
V gene: TRBV18
CDR3 DNA: TGTGCCAGCTCAAAGACGGGAACCTACGAGCAGTACTTC
CDR3 protein: CASSKTGTYEQYF

D gene: TRBD1
clone size: -
J gene: TRBJ1-2
V gene: TRBV7-6
CDR3 DNA: TGTGCCAGCAGCCGTGGGACAGGGGCGGGCTACACCTTC
CDR3 protein: CASSRGTGAGYTF

D gene: TRBD1
clone size: -
J gene: TRBJ1-4
V gene: TRBV5-4
CDR3 DNA: TGTGCCAGCAGCTTTGACAGGGTTGGTGAAAAACTGTTTTTT
CDR3 protein: CASSFDRVGEKLFF

D gene: -
clone size: -
J gene: TRBJ1-6
V gene: TRBV5-1
CDR3 DNA: TGCGCCAGCACCTCACCGCATACCGCTCTCCTCCACTTT
CDR3 protein: CASTSPHTALLHF

D gene: TRBD1
clone size: -
J gene: TRBJ2-3
V gene: TRBV7-9
CDR3 DNA: TGTGCCAGCAGCTATGACAGGGGGCGTGAGTATTTT
CDR3 protein: CASSYDRGREYF

D gene: -
clone size: -
J gene: TRBJ2-1
V gene: TRBV7-9
CDR3 DNA: TGTGCCAGCAGCTTAGCGTGGGAGAATGAGCAGTTCTTC
CDR3 protein: CASSLAWENEQFF

D gene: TRBD1
clone size: -
J gene: TRBJ1-3
V gene: TRBV30
CDR3 DNA: TGTGCCTGGAGTACAGGGGGTGGCAGAAACACCATATATTTT
CDR3 protein: CAWSTGGGRNTIYF

D gene: -
clone size: -
J gene: TRBJ1-4
V gene: TRBV18
CDR3 DNA: TGTGCCAGCTCACCACTATCCGATGAAAAACTGTTTTTT
CDR3 protein: CASSPLSDEKLFF

D gene: -
clone size: few
J gene: TRBJ1-1
V gene: TRBV29-1
CDR3 DNA: TGCAGCGTTGATTTTTTCCGGCAGGAAGCTTTCTTT
CDR3 protein: CSVDFFRQEAFF

D gene: -
clone size: -
J gene: TRBJ2-2
V gene: TRBV10-3
CDR3 DNA: TGTGCCACCACCGGGACTTTTAACACCGGGGAGCTGTTTTTT
CDR3 protein: CATTGTFNTGELFF

D gene: -
clone size: -
J gene: TRBJ2-3
V gene: TRBV19
CDR3 DNA: TGTGCCAGTAGTGTAGCAGTTAGAGGGCGAGGCACAGATACGCAGTATTTT
CDR3 protein: CASSVAVRGRGTDTQYF

D gene: -
clone size: many
J gene: TRBJ2-7
V gene: TRBV5-1
CDR3 DNA: TGCGCCAGCAGCTTGGAAGCGCGGGAGCAGTACTTC
CDR3 protein: CASSLEAREQYF

D gene: TRBD1
clone size: -
J gene: TRBJ1-5
V gene: TRBV18
CDR3 DNA: TGTGCCAGCTCACCACTGTCGACAGGGAGCAATCAGCCCCAGCATTTT
CDR3 protein: CASSPLSTGSNQPQHF

D gene: TRBD1
clone size: -
J gene: TRBJ1-4
V gene: TRBV29-1
CDR3 DNA: TGCAGCGCCGGAACCGGGACAGGGGGTGAAAAACTGTTTTTT
CDR3 protein: CSAGTGTGGEKLFF

D gene: -
clone size: -
J gene: TRBJ2-1
V gene: TRBV7-6
CDR3 DNA: TGTGCCAGCAGCTTAGACAGGTGGAGTGAGCAGTTCTTC
CDR3 protein: CASSLDRWSEQFF

D gene: TRBD1
clone size: -
J gene: TRBJ2-7
V gene: TRBV5-3
CDR3 DNA: TGTGCCAGCAGCTTCAACAGGGGCGGGTCCGAGCAGTACTTC
CDR3 protein: CASSFNRGGSEQYF

D gene: -
clone size: -
J gene: TRBJ1-1
V gene: TRBV7-2
CDR3 DNA: TGTGCCAGCAGCTTAGGTGGAGAGGGTGGGGGCACTGAAGCTTTCTTT
CDR3 protein: CASSLGGEGGGTEAFF

D gene: -
clone size: medium-sized
J gene: TRBJ2-5
V gene: TRBV2
CDR3 DNA: TGTGCCAGCAGAGCAGGGTCGGTACAAGAGACCCAGTACTTC
CDR3 protein: CASRAGSVQETQYF

D gene: -
clone size: -
J gene: TRBJ2-1
V gene: TRBV27
CDR3 DNA: TGTGCCAGCACCATCCAGGGCTCCTACAATGAGCAGTTCTTC
CDR3 protein: CASTIQGSYNEQFF

D gene: -
clone size: -
J gene: TRBJ1-1
V gene: TRBV7-9
CDR3 DNA: TGTGCCAGCAGCTTACAGGGATCCACTGAAGCTTTCTTT
CDR3 protein: CASSLQGSTEAFF

D gene: -
clone size: few
J gene: TRBJ2-7
V gene: TRBV6-6
CDR3 DNA: TGTGCCAGCAGTTACTCGGGGGAGCAGTACTTC
CDR3 protein: CASSYSGEQYF

D gene: -
clone size: -
J gene: TRBJ2-3
V gene: TRBV19
CDR3 DNA: TGTGCCAGCGGGGAGTTGAGCACAGATACGCAGTATTTT
CDR3 protein: CASGELSTDTQYF

D gene: -
clone size: -
J gene: TRBJ2-5
V gene: TRBV11-2
CDR3 DNA: TGTGCCAGCAGCTTACAGGGACAAGAGACCCAGTACTTC
CDR3 protein: CASSLQGQETQYF

D gene: TRBD2
clone size: -
J gene: TRBJ2-1
V gene: TRBV12-5
CDR3 DNA: TGTGCTAGTGGGCTAGCGGGGGGGCGTGAGCAGTTCTTC
CDR3 protein: CASGLAGGREQFF

D gene: TRBD1
clone size: -
J gene: TRBJ2-2
V gene: TRBV6-1
CDR3 DNA: TGTGCCAGCAGTGAAGCTGAAAGGGACAGGGTTTATTTGCACACCGGGGAGCTGTTTTTT
CDR3 protein: CASSEAERDRVYLHTGELFF

D gene: -
clone size: -
J gene: TRBJ2-1
V gene: TRBV5-1
CDR3 DNA: TGCGCCAGCAGCTTGGGGTCGGGCAATGAGCAGTTCTTC
CDR3 protein: CASSLGSGNEQFF

D gene: TRBD1
clone size: few
J gene: TRBJ2-7
V gene: TRBV9
CDR3 DNA: TGTGCCAGCAGCAGACGAGGACAGGGGGCGCAGGAGCAGTACTTC
CDR3 protein: CASSRRGQGAQEQYF

D gene: TRBD1
clone size: -
J gene: TRBJ2-5
V gene: TRBV4-1
CDR3 DNA: TGCGCCAGCAGCCAGGGACAGCAGGAGACCCAGTACTTC
CDR3 protein: CASSQGQQETQYF

D gene: -
clone size: -
J gene: TRBJ2-1
V gene: TRBV23-1
CDR3 DNA: TGCGCCAGCAGTCACAGGGACCTCCCGAAGGAGCAGTTCTTC
CDR3 protein: CASSHRDLPKEQFF

D gene: TRBD2
clone size: -
J gene: TRBJ2-7
V gene: TRBV9
CDR3 DNA: TGTGCCAGCAGCCCCCGGACTAGCGGGGACTACGAGCAGTACTTC
CDR3 protein: CASSPRTSGDYEQYF

D gene: TRBD1
clone size: few
J gene: TRBJ2-7
V gene: TRBV5-8
CDR3 DNA: TGTGCCAGCAGCGCCCACAGGGGGGAGACGGCCCAGTACTTC
CDR3 protein: CASSAHRGETAQYF